This T cell receptor (beta chain) was captured in a study of cytomegalovirus exposure and HLA in healthy donors. Findings and limits, study-wide: With later analysis, a missense DCLRE1C variant became linked to TCR beta V- and J-gene trimming. One later analysis reportedly identified an Asian-associated ancestry cluster that showed fewer N-insertions than the roughly 700-donor mean. The analysis excluded some indistinguishable V segments, including TRBV6-2 and TRBV6-3.

Concerning this clone itself: No antigen is known for it.

The CDR3 consists of 15 residues. J was trimmed by 2 bases and V by 3 bases; bases with no gene match: 6. Germline V lookup: CDR1 MDHEN, CDR2 SYDVKM. This PCR relied on a set of 60 Vbeta primers and 13 Jbeta primers. The repertoire was sequenced with immunoSEQ multiplex PCR; TCRdb's copy has only in-frame clones and lacks some. The sample holds some 170,000 clones, over 70% seen once. This chain uses TRBV28 with TRBJ2-7; 8 bases are shared with TRBD2. The sequencing sample was made of PBMCs. The clonotype originates from a woman in her twenties or thirties in good health and CMV-seronegative. DNA for the CDR3: TGTGCCAGCAGTTTCTCCGGGACTAGGGCCTACGAGCAGTACTTC. It yields the protein CASSFSGTRAYEQYF. Filled out from reference TRBV28 and TRBJ2-7, the complete variable domain reads DVKVTQSSRYLVKRTGEKVFLECVQDMDHENMFWYRQDPGLGLRLIYFSYDVKMKEKGDIPEGYSVSREKKERFSLILESASTNQTSMYLCASSFSGTRAYEQYFGPGTRLTVT.